Described below is a single TCR beta chain sequence and its context. J was trimmed by 5 bases and V by 5 bases; bases with no gene match: 2. This CDR3 spans 11 amino acids. Germline V lookup: CDR1 DFQATT, CDR2 SNEGSKA (reference sequence). Profiled with immunoSEQ multiplex PCR; TCRdb holds only in-frame clones, not every one. Among 150,000 to 200,000 clones listed, roughly 84% were seen once. The sample comes from a study of blood T cell repertoires in COVID-19. The receptor was isolated from a woman aged 60-75 years with acute or convalescent COVID-19. Sequencing was performed on peripheral blood. The V and J genes are TRBV20-1 and TRBJ2-7, with 8 bases fitting TRBD1. CDR3 nucleotide sequence: TGCAGTGCTCAGACAGGGGACGAGCAGTACTTC. Its translation: CSAQTGDEQYF.